This record concerns one T cell receptor beta chain sequence. This clone appeared a single time. It lacks a known antigen. No per-base quality is available; no much larger clone lies one base away. This record belongs to a study of blood T cell repertoires in COVID-19 (dated by TCRdb to about 2020). With respect to the entire study: Samples covering the acute and convalescent phases of COVID-19 were provided by collaborators in the United States, Italy and Spain. The prospective study material was composed of cDNA or gDNA derived from T cells, B-cell-depleted T cells, or PBMCs. The dataset comprised deeply sampled blood TCRbeta repertoires from subjects exposed to, actively infected with, or recovered from COVID-19. The repertoires were made available in a free public database intended to serve as a resource for research on the immune response to SARS-CoV-2. Samples were obtained from the ongoing ImmuneRACE study (first 160 participants) and from over a thousand subjects provided by 6 global collaborators. Sample metadata almost always included a de-identified subject ID, COVID-19 status, age in years and sex. Where available, HLA class I and class II types were obtained from metadata supplied by the sample provider rather than from assay-based typing. Results the study describes overall, beyond this receptor: The quantity of clinical and demographic metadata differed by source and by participant and was supplied without curation.

TCRbeta CDR3 regions were amplified from genomic DNA using the immunoSEQ Assay, a bias-controlled multiplex PCR. As for the authors' bioinformatics: Nucleated cell counts per sample were estimated from amplification of reference gene primers within the assay. To quantify the absolute abundance of each unique TCRbeta CDR3 rearrangement, sequence reads were collapsed and filtered. For each sample, productive Simpson clonality was calculated by taking the square root of Simpson's diversity index across productive rearrangements. TCRdb carries this immuneACCESS record with in-frame sequences only. Its versions omit some clonotypes, under half of them owing to an unresolved V gene in the studies checked, with the rest unexplained. V and J calls and clone size are as listed in that table; D and trimming were resolved from the DNA. The sample includes approximately 260,000 clones, with about 86% observed a single time. Clones ranked in the top ten supply 3.4% of the sample.

The germline ends are 19 bases apart after V is trimmed by 1 base and J by 9 bases. The CDR3 sequence holds 17 residues, the cysteine and phenylalanine included. Here the CDR3 DNA is all that survives: 51 bases in frame from base 1. Via the germline V gene, CDR1 is SGHTA and CDR2 FQGNSA. Enrolling through a virtual design, the prospective study's participants ranged in age from about 18 to 100 years and lived across about two dozen United States geographic areas. In the prospective study, cohorts were assigned on the basis of participant-reported clinical history obtained from a screening survey and a study questionnaire. Recovered participants in ImmuneRACE Cohort 3 were defined by two consecutive negative NP/OP PCR tests, clearance by a healthcare professional, or resolution of symptoms. Each participant in the prospective study had whole blood, serum and a nasopharyngeal or oropharyngeal swab collected by mobile phlebotomists. Participants in the prospective study had the option to provide additional blood draws and questionnaires over a 2-month period. Prospective study blood samples were shipped either frozen or at room temperature before DNA extraction.

The sequenced material came from PBMCs or T cells enriched from blood (not recorded which). The rearranged segments are TRBV7-2 and TRBJ1-6, with the identity of the D gene unclear. The source of this sequence is a man in his forties or fifties who had recovered from COVID-19. The CDR3 amino acid sequence is: CASSLGGGRRLSSPLHF. The DNA is TGTGCCAGCAGCTTAGGAGGCGGGCGGCGTTTAAGTTCACCCCTCCACTTT.